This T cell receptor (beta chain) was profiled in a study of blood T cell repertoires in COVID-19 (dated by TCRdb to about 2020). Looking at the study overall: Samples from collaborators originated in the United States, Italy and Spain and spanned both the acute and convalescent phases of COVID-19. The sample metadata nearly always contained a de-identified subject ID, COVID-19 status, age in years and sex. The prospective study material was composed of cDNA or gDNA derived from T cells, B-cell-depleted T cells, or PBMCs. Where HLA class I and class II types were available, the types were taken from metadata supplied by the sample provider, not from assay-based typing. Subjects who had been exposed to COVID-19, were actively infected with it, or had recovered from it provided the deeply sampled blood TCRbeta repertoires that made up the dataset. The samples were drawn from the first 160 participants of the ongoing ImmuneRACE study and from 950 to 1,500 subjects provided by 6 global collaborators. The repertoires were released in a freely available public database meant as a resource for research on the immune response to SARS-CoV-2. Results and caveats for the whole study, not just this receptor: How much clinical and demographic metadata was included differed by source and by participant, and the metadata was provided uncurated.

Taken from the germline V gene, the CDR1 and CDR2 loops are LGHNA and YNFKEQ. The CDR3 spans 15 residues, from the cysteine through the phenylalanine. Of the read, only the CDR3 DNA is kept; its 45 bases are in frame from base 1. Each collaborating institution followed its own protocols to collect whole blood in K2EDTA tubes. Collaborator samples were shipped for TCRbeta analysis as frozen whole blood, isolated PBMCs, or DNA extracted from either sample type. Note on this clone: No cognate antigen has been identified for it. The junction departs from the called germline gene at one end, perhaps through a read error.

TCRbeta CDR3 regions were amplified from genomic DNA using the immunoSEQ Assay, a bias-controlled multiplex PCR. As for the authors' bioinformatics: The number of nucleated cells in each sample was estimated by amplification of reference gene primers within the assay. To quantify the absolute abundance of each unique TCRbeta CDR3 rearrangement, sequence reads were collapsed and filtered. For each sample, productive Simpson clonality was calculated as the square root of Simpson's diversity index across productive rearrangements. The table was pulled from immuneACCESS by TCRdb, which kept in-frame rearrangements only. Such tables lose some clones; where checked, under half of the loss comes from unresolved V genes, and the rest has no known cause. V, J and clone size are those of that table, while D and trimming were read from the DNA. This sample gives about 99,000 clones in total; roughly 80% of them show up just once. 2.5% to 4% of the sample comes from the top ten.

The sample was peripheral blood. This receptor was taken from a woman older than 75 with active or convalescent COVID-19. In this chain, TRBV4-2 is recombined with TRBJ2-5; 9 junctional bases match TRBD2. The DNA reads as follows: TGTGCCAGCAGTCAAGCAAGCGGGAGGAAGGAGACCCAGTACTTC. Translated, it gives CASSQASGRKETQYF.